The present T cell receptor (beta chain) was sequenced within a study of CD8+ T cells in alopecia areata. As for treatment: oral pan-JAK inhibitor, 5-10 mg twice daily. Investigators isolated RNA and reverse transcribed it into cDNA to act as the sequencing template. Here immunoSEQ multiplex PCR was the method, and the copy in TCRdb shows in-frame clones only, minus some. The sample shows more than 110,000 clones, 54% of them seen only once. V was pared by 3 bases and J by 5 bases, with 6 bases of the junction left unmatched. Germline CDR1 reads GTSNPN; CDR2 reads SVGIG (reference sequence). This CDR3 has 13 residues.

The sequenced sample was CD8+ T cells sorted from blood, obtained at week 4, from a patient treated with tofacitinib. V gene TRBV30 combines with J gene TRBJ2-7, with 8 bases aligning to TRBD1. The source of this sequence is a human donor with alopecia areata. CDR3 amino acids: CAWSAGGYHEQYF. DNA of the CDR3: TGTGCCTGGAGCGCAGGGGGCTACCACGAGCAGTACTTC.